This T cell receptor (beta chain) was found in a study of T cell changes during pregnancy in multiple sclerosis (dated by TCRdb to the late 2010s). About the study as a whole: In women with multiple sclerosis, the researchers looked at how the T cell repertoire shifted as pregnancy progressed.

Preparation of the library involved the immunoSEQ multiplex PCR assay. TCRdb took this table from immuneACCESS and kept in-frame rearrangements with V and J called. Such tables lack part of the clones; where checked against another copy, unresolved V genes explain under half of the gap, and the rest is unexplained. The sample table holds 40,000 to 45,000 clones, of which approximately 90% were seen once. The top ten clonotypes cover under 0.85% of the sample. Deletion took 5 bases off V and 3 bases off J, with a span of 13 bases between the germline ends. The CDR3, from cysteine to phenylalanine, totals 14 residues. The CDR3 DNA has 42 bases and is translated from base 1. CDR1 and CDR2 (KGHSH, LQKENI) derive from the germline V gene. About this clone: This receptor's antigen is unknown. No much larger clone is present one base from it, and per-base qualities are unavailable.

The chain couples TRBV18 to TRBJ1-1, and possibly TRBD1, on 6 matching bases. This sequence originates from a female donor with multiple sclerosis, enrolled in a pregnancy study. The specimen comprised CD4+ T cells from peripheral blood mononuclear cells, sampled before pregnancy. The nucleotide sequence is TGTGCCAGCTCATTGCAGGGGAAGGACACTGAAGCTTTCTTT. Translation gives CASSLQGKDTEAFF.